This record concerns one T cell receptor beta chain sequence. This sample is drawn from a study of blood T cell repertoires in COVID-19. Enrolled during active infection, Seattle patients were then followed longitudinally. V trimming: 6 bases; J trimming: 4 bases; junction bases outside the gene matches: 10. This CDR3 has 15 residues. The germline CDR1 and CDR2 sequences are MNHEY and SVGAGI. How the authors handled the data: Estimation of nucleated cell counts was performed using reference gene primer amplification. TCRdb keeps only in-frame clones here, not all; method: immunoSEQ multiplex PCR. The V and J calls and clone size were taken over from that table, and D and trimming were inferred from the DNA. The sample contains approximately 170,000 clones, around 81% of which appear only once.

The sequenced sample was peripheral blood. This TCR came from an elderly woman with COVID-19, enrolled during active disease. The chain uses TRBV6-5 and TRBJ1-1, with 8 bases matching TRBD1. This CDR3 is CASRRDGQGGTEAFF. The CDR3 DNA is TGTGCCAGCAGACGAGATGGACAGGGCGGCACTGAAGCTTTCTTT.